Described below is a single T cell receptor beta chain sequence and its context. Antigen: not known. Time point indicated: cycle 4 day 1 (C4D1), after 6 weeks of nivolumab. Brentuximab vedotin exposure varied, and every patient relapsed after autologous stem cell transplantation. This entry belongs to a study of PD-1 blockade in classical Hodgkin lymphoma. Study results and limitations: Baseline diversity was lower in partial responders and progressors than complete responders.

Clones were sequenced by immunoSEQ multiplex PCR, and TCRdb holds only the in-frame ones, with some missing. The sample comprises 75,000 to 95,000 clones, 83% of which are singletons, and about a sixth rests with the top ten. The germline CDR1 and CDR2 sequences are MNHNY and SVGAGI (reference sequence). The V end was cut by 0 bases, the J end by 6 bases, with 6 bases between. CDR3 length equals 13 residues. The rearrangement joins TRBV6-6 to TRBJ2-1; D remains ambiguous. Sequenced here: peripheral blood mononuclear cells (PBMCs), sampled before the fourth cycle of nivolumab. The TCR sequence derives from a human donor with classical Hodgkin lymphoma. The CDR3 sequence: CASSYSHANEQFF. CDR3 DNA sequence: TGTGCCAGCAGTTACTCCCATGCCAATGAGCAGTTCTTC.